What follows describes a single T cell receptor (beta chain). Generation of TCR cDNA used 5'RACE template switching (which added a universal primer site and UMIs). TCRdb called the 5' RACE reads again in MiXCR, with one record for every CDR3 protein. The sample includes about 260,000 distinct CDR3 sequences, around 13% of them seen just once. This CDR3 has 12 residues. Germline V gene sequence: CDR1 MDHEN, CDR2 SYDVKM. Trimming cost V 8 bases and J 5 bases, with 12 bases left between them. The entry originates in a study of T cells after yellow fever vaccination. The TCR originated in a young man who received the YFV17D yellow fever vaccine. This chain uses TRBV28 with TRBJ2-5, with D uncertain. This sample comprised CD4+ T cells sorted from PBMCs, obtained 45 days after the yellow fever booster vaccination. DNA of the CDR3: TGTGCCAGCTGTTGGGCTCTGGAGACCCAGTACTTC. Its translation: CASCWALETQYF.